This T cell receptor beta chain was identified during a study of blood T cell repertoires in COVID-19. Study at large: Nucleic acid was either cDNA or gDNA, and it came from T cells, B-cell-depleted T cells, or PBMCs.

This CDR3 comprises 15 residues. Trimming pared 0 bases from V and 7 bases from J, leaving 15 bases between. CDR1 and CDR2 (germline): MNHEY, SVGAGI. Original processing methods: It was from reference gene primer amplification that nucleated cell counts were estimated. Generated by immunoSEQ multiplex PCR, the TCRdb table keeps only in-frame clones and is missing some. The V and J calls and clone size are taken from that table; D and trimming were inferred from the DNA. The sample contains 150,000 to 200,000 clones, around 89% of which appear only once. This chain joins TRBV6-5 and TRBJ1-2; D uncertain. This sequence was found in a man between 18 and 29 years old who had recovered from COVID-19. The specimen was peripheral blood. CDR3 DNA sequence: TGTGCCAGCAGTTACTCGCCAGGCGAGATCTCTGGCTACACCTTC. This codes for CASSYSPGEISGYTF.